Following are 23 T cell receptor beta chains from one sample sequenced in a study of shared clonotypes between healthy human individuals. The repertoire was sequenced with immunoSEQ multiplex PCR; TCRdb's copy has only in-frame clones and lacks some. The table lists just over 2,000,000 clones, approximately 95% of them singletons. The sequenced sample was naive CD4+ T cells sorted from blood. Subset denoted: CD45RA+ positively selected. These TCRs come from a man in his late teens or twenties in good health.

The gene calls are TRBV29-1 and TRBJ1-1; no clear D. Trimming shortened V by 4 bases and J by 0 bases, and 9 bases separated the two germline ends. Germline CDR1 is SQVTM and CDR2 is ANQGSEA. CDR3 length: 13 residues. Written as DNA, the CDR3 is TGCAGCGTTGTTCGGGTAGTGAACACTGAAGCTTTCTTT. Translated, it gives CSVVRVVNTEAFF. Filled out from reference TRBV29-1 and TRBJ1-1, the complete variable domain reads SAVISQKPSRDICQRGTSLTIQCQVDSQVTMMFWYRQQPGQSLTLIATANQGSEATYESGFVIDKFPISRPNLTFSTLTVSNMSPEDSSIYLCSVVRVVNTEAFFGQGTRLTVV.

The chain couples TRBV2 to TRBJ2-1; 10 nucleotides line up with TRBD1. The germline CDR1 and CDR2 sequences are SNHLY and FYNNEI. After removal of 0 bases from V and 8 bases from J, the junction contained 10 bases not matched to a gene. This CDR3 spans 17 amino acids. The CDR3 region is CASSEALVGTGAHEQFF. Written as DNA, the CDR3 is TGTGCCAGCAGTGAAGCGCTTGTCGGGACAGGGGCCCATGAGCAGTTCTTC.

The rearrangement joins TRBV6-5 to TRBJ1-4, with D tentatively TRBD1 (5 bases). Trimming removed 8 bases at V and 8 bases at J, with 21 bases between. This CDR3 is built from 15 residues. Germline V gives CDR1 MNHEY, CDR2 SVGAGI. Here the CDR3 DNA reads TGTGCCAGCGGTCCGGGGCTCTTCAAGCGGGAAAAACTGTTTTTT. This sequence encodes CASGPGLFKREKLFF.

The gene calls are TRBV5-1 and TRBJ1-2, with D possibly being TRBD1 (5 bases). Germline CDR1 is SGHRS and CDR2 is YFSETQ. V was shortened by 0 bases and J by 4 bases, with 13 bases between the two germline ends. This CDR3 region has 15 residues. The CDR3 region has the DNA TGCGCCAGCAGCTTGGCCGGGGACGGGGGCTATGGCTACACCTTC. Encoded protein: CASSLAGDGGYGYTF.

This clone has only one observation. The chain is built from TRBV11-3 and TRBJ2-1, with D possibly being TRBD1 (6 bases). From germline, CDR1 is SGHNT and CDR2 YENEEA. This CDR3 has 12 amino acids. V dropped 4 bases and J dropped 8 bases, with 9 bases sitting between them. The DNA of the CDR3 is TGTGCCAGCAGCTCATCAGGGGATGAGCAGTTCTTC. It specifies CASSSSGDEQFF. Variable domain in full (rest from reference TRBV11-3 and TRBJ2-1): EAGVVQSPRYKIIEKKQPVAFWCNPISGHNTLYWYLQNLGQGPELLIRYENEEAVDDSQLPKDRFSAERLKGVDSTLKIQPAELGDSAVYLCASSSSGDEQFFGPGTRLTVL.

The chain combines TRBV29-1 with TRBJ1-1, with 7 bases aligning to TRBD1. This CDR3 region has 14 residues. The germline V gene encodes CDR1 SQVTM and CDR2 ANQGSEA. Unmatched junction bases numbered 7, after V lost 5 bases and J lost 1 base. In DNA, the CDR3 is TGCAGCGTTCACCCCGGGACAGCGAACACTGAAGCTTTCTTT. This sequence encodes CSVHPGTANTEAFF. Drawing the rest from reference TRBV29-1 and TRBJ1-1, the complete variable domain is SAVISQKPSRDICQRGTSLTIQCQVDSQVTMMFWYRQQPGQSLTLIATANQGSEATYESGFVIDKFPISRPNLTFSTLTVSNMSPEDSSIYLCSVHPGTANTEAFFGQGTRLTVV.

The chain has TRBV29-1 and TRBJ1-2; D is perhaps TRBD1 (5 bases). There are 15 residues in the CDR3. V gave up 4 bases and J gave up 0 bases, with 15 bases separating them. The germline gives CDR1 SQVTM, CDR2 ANQGSEA. The CDR3 sequence: CSVGGPGRANYGYTF. The CDR3 bases are TGCAGCGTTGGGGGCCCTGGCAGGGCTAACTATGGCTACACCTTC.

The V and J genes are TRBV28 and TRBJ2-7; D is ambiguous. There are 20 residues in the CDR3. CDR1 is MDHEN, CDR2 SYDVKM, per germline. V lost 4 bases and J lost 2, with 30 bases in between. The CDR3 is CASSSPFGQIRLEPPYEQYF. The CDR3 nucleotides are TGTGCCAGCAGTTCCCCTTTCGGGCAGATTAGATTAGAACCCCCCTACGAGCAGTACTTC.

This clone occurred once. This chain links TRBV5-1 with TRBJ2-6; tentative D call: TRBD1 (6 bases). The germline gives CDR1 SGHRS, CDR2 YFSETQ. The CDR3 sequence is 17 residues long. V lost 7 bases and J lost 2, with 19 bases in between. The CDR3, as DNA: TGCGCCAGCGGTATTACGAACCCAGGGGCTGGGGCCAACGTCCTGACTTTC. This translates into CASGITNPGAGANVLTF. The full variable domain, completed using reference TRBV5-1 and TRBJ2-6, is KAGVTQTPRYLIKTRGQQVTLSCSPISGHRSVSWYQQTPGQGLQFLFEYFSETQRNKGNFPGRFSGRQFSNSRSEMNVSTLELGDSALYLCASGITNPGAGANVLTFGAGSRLTVL.

This sequence joins TRBV6-1 and TRBJ2-2, with 11 bases matching TRBD2. Germline CDR1 MNHNS, CDR2 SASEGT. The J segment lost 4 bases and the V segment lost 6 bases, leaving 4 bases of the junction unmatched. This CDR3 comprises 15 residues. The CDR3 sequence: CASRVAGGFTGELFF. CDR3 coding DNA: TGTGCCAGCAGGGTAGCGGGAGGGTTCACCGGGGAGCTGTTTTTT.

The chain has TRBV11-2 and TRBJ2-1, with D perhaps matching TRBD2 (6 bases). The CDR3 extends over 15 amino acids. Trimming stripped 0 bases from V and 4 bases from J, with 10 bases between. The V gene's germline CDR1 is SGHAT and CDR2 FQNNGV. Here the CDR3 reads CASSLDIGSYNEQFF. In DNA form, the CDR3 reads TGTGCCAGCAGCTTAGATATCGGGAGTTACAATGAGCAGTTCTTC.

The chain joins TRBV7-2 to TRBJ2-7; 10 bases are a match to TRBD1. Germline V gives CDR1 SGHTA, CDR2 FQGNSA. The CDR3 is 15 amino acids. Trimming took 1 base from V and 2 from J; bases not matched to a gene: 2. The CDR3 is CASSLGTGGTYEQYF. The CDR3 nucleotides are TGTGCCAGCAGCTTAGGGACAGGGGGGACCTACGAGCAGTACTTC.

The CDR3 DNA sequence: TGTGCCAGCAGCTACACAGGGGCTGCCTCTGGAAACACCATATATTTT. Its translation: CASSYTGAASGNTIYF. This rearrangement joins TRBV6-6 to TRBJ1-3; 7 bases map to TRBD1. CDR3 size: 16 residues. V gave up 6 bases and J gave up 0 bases; unmatched junction bases: 8. Germline loops: CDR1 MNHNY, CDR2 SVGAGI (reference sequence).

The V call is TRBV5-6, the J call TRBJ2-3, with a weak D call TRBD1 (6 bases). The V gene lost 3 bases and the J gene lost 1 base, with 21 bases spanning the gap. The germline V gene encodes CDR1 SGHDT and CDR2 YYEEEE. The CDR3 runs to 18 residues. This CDR3 is CASSSSRLTGLRTDTQYF. The DNA of the CDR3 is TGTGCCAGCAGCTCCTCCCGATTGACAGGCCTGCGCACAGATACGCAGTATTTT. The variable domain in full, with the rest retrieved from reference TRBV5-6 and TRBJ2-3, is DAGVTQSPTHLIKTRGQQVTLRCSPKSGHDTVSWYQQALGQGPQFIFQYYEEEERQRGNFPDRFSGHQFPNYSSELNVNALLLGDSALYLCASSSSRLTGLRTDTQYFGPGTRLTVL.

V is TRBV2 and J is TRBJ1-6; D uncertain. The CDR3 runs 13 residues. From germline, CDR1 is SNHLY and CDR2 FYNNEI. V lost 4 bases and J 4 bases, leaving 5 bases between the germline ends. The CDR3 DNA sequence: TGTGCCAGCAGTGGCCTATATAATTCACCCCTCCACTTT. Its protein is CASSGLYNSPLHF.

Notes on this clone: Additional DNA sequences in this sample encode the identical CDR3. The chain recombines TRBV18 with TRBJ2-2; D may be TRBD1 or TRBD2 (5 bases each). The CDR3 has 15 amino acids. Trimming took 2 bases from V and 2 from J, leaving 9 bases between them. The germline CDR1 and CDR2 sequences are KGHSH and LQKENI. CDR3 loop: CASSPGTVNTGELFF. The CDR3 DNA reads TGTGCCAGCTCACCAGGGACGGTAAACACCGGGGAGCTGTTTTTT.

This clone was found once. The chain has TRBV6-5 and TRBJ2-7; D may correspond to TRBD1 or TRBD2 (5 bases each). The CDR3 runs 13 residues. Germline-derived CDR1 and CDR2 are MNHEY and SVGAGI. Trimming removed 6 bases at V and 2 bases at J, with 11 bases between. The CDR3 reads CASSRDGPYEQYF. Written as DNA, the CDR3 is TGTGCCAGCAGCCGGGACGGACCCTACGAGCAGTACTTC.

V and J are TRBV5-1 and TRBJ2-1, with D tentatively TRBD1 or TRBD2 (6 bases each). CDR3 size: 14 residues. The germline CDR1 and CDR2 sequences are SGHRS and YFSETQ. The ends were cut back, 3 bases at V and 8 bases at J, with 15 bases in the middle. CDR3 loop: CASSSGAVVDEQFF. DNA of the CDR3: TGCGCCAGCAGCTCGGGGGCAGTCGTCGATGAGCAGTTCTTC.

CDR3 amino acids: CASSYNSGIAGSTDTQYF. CDR3 coding DNA: TGTGCCAGCAGTTATAATTCTGGGATAGCGGGTAGCACAGATACGCAGTATTTT. J is TRBJ2-3 and V is TRBV6-8, with 7 positions matching TRBD2. The CDR3 runs 18 residues. Trimming cost V 3 bases and J 0 bases; bases outside gene matches: 12. The V gene's germline CDR1 is MNHGY and CDR2 SAAAGT.

The chain employs TRBV29-1 and TRBJ2-3, with 12 nucleotides matching TRBD2. V shed 4 bases, J shed 3 bases, and the junction held 14 bases outside the gene matches. CDR3 length equals 18 residues. The V gene's germline CDR1 is SQVTM and CDR2 ANQGSEA. The CDR3 nucleotides read TGCAGCGTTGGTTCCGGGACTAGCGGGCTCCGATCTACAGATACGCAGTATTTT. This encodes CSVGSGTSGLRSTDTQYF.

V gene TRBV9 combines with J gene TRBJ1-1; TRBD1 matches at 7 bases. Germline V CDR1 and CDR2: SGDLS, YYNGEE. This CDR3 contains 16 residues. J was trimmed by 5 bases and V by 3 bases; bases with no gene match: 13. The chain's CDR3 is CASSATGNGGGTEAFF. The DNA of the CDR3 is TGTGCCAGCAGCGCGACAGGGAATGGGGGTGGGACTGAAGCTTTCTTT.

The chain links TRBV5-6 to TRBJ2-7; 12 bases match TRBD2. Per germline, CDR1 SGHDT and CDR2 YYEEEE. The CDR3 is 16 residues long. V shed 3 bases, J shed 0 bases, and the junction held 4 bases outside the gene matches. Here the CDR3 DNA reads TGTGCCAGCAGCTGGGAGACTAGCGGGAGCTCCTACGAGCAGTACTTC. Protein: CASSWETSGSSYEQYF.

The chain joins TRBV18 to TRBJ2-3, with D maybe TRBD2 (5 bases). The CDR3 contains 14 residues. Trimming removed 2 bases at V and 1 base at J, with 7 bases between. CDR1 and CDR2 (germline): KGHSH, LQKENI. The CDR3 nucleotides are TGTGCCAGCTCACCAGAGGGCCGCACAGATACGCAGTATTTT. Residues: CASSPEGRTDTQYF.